The 21 T cell receptor beta chains given below trace back to one sample, sequenced in a study of prognosis after radiotherapy for stage I lung cancer. Two-round multiplex PCR, the amplification method, yielded TCR beta CDR3 from genomic DNA. TRBV and TRBJ genes each had their own specific primers in first-round PCR. From the multiplex PCR reads, TCRdb called clonotypes with MiXCR, one entry per CDR3 protein. The sample consists of 45,000 to 60,000 distinct CDR3 sequences, approximately 35% of them appearing once. Sequences were derived from PBMCs, sampled before or after stereotactic body radiation therapy (not recorded which). The receptors were gathered from a donor at least 50 years old with non-small cell lung cancer.

This clonotype was counted ten times or more. J is TRBJ2-1 and V is TRBV7-9, with a tentative D call TRBD1 (6 bases). The CDR3 length is 15 residues. The germline V gene has CDR1 SEHNR and CDR2 FQNEAQ (reference sequence). V lost 5 bases and J lost 4, with 15 bases in between. CDR3 sequence reads: CASSLHADRYNEQFF. The CDR3 DNA reads as TGTGCCAGCAGCCTCCATGCTGACAGGTACAATGAGCAGTTCTTC.

This clonotype has only a few counts. This likely stems from a read error, as it lies one base from a far larger clone. The chain carries TRBV6-1 and TRBJ2-2; 7 bases align to TRBD1. Germline V CDR1 and CDR2: MNHNS, SASEGT. The CDR3 runs to 16 residues. After removal of 5 bases from V and 6 bases from J, the junction contained 12 bases not matched to a gene. CDR3 in DNA: TGTGCCAGCAGTTACCTGGGGACAGTTATGGCCGGGGAGCTGTTTTTT. This gives the protein CASSYLGTVMAGELFF.

A word on this clonotype: One base away lies a much larger clone, so this may be a sequencing read error. The chain uses TRBV12-3 or TRBV12-4 and TRBJ2-1; 7 nucleotides align to TRBD1. The CDR3 has 16 amino acids. CDR3 nucleotide sequence: TGTGCCAGCAGTTCGATTCCCCTGACAGGGTCGAATGAGCATTTCTTC. As protein: CASSSIPLTGSNEHFF.

The table lists this clonotype with many counts. V gene TRBV5-6 combines with J gene TRBJ1-1; no definite D call. The length of the CDR3 is 13 residues. The V and J ends lost 3 bases and 2 bases respectively, with 8 bases between them. CDR1 is SGHDT and CDR2 is YYEEEE in the germline V gene. This chain's CDR3 is CASSSSQNTEAFF. In DNA form, the CDR3 reads TGTGCCAGCAGCTCCTCTCAAAACACTGAAGCTTTCTTT.

This clonotype was detected many times. This sequence joins TRBV7-9 and TRBJ2-1, with 14 bases aligning to TRBD2. V lost 6 bases and J lost 9; bases outside the gene matches: 16. The CDR3 consists of 18 residues. Germline values: CDR1 SEHNR, CDR2 FQNEAQ (reference sequence). The CDR3 nucleotides read TGTGCCAGCAGTTACAGAACCGGGACTAGCGGGAGTTTAGGTGAGCAGTTCTTC. The encoded protein is CASSYRTGTSGSLGEQFF.

This clonotype was found many times. J is TRBJ2-1 and V is TRBV24-1; D is perhaps TRBD1 (5 bases). The V and J ends lost 4 bases and 5 bases respectively, with 11 bases between them. Looked up from germline, CDR1 is KGHDR and CDR2 is SFDVKD. This CDR3 contains 14 residues. CDR3 protein: CATSEHKQDNEQFF. Here the CDR3 DNA reads TGTGCCACCAGTGAACATAAACAGGACAATGAGCAGTTCTTC.

This clonotype has at least ten counts. V is TRBV30 and J is TRBJ2-3; 11 bases match TRBD2. Trimming removed 2 bases from V and 5 bases from J; junction bases left unmatched: 12. The germline CDR1 and CDR2 sequences are GTSNPN and SVGIG (reference sequence). This CDR3 spans 17 amino acids. The CDR3 DNA is TGTGCCTGGAGTAGTGCCGTTAGCCTAGCGGGAGGAGATACGCAGTATTTT. Translation: CAWSSAVSLAGGDTQYF. Full variable domain (remainder filled in from reference TRBV30 and TRBJ2-3): SQTIHQWPATLVQPVGSPLSLECTVEGTSNPNLYWYRQAAGRGLQLLFYSVGIGQISSEVPQNLSASRPQDRQFILSSKKLLLSDSGFYLCAWSSAVSLAGGDTQYFGPGTRLTVL.

This clonotype was recorded many times. The V and J genes are TRBV25-1 and TRBJ2-7, with 10 bases that match TRBD1. The CDR3 extends over 15 amino acids. CDR1 and CDR2 (germline): MGHDK, SYGVNS. J gave up 5 bases and V 3 bases, and 7 bases lay outside the gene matches. The CDR3 nucleotides are TGTGCCAGCAGTGATCACGGGACAGGGGTAGACGAGCAGTACTTC. Its protein is CASSDHGTGVDEQYF.

Details on this clonotype: A clone one base away is much larger, so this may be a read error. V and J are TRBV9 and TRBJ2-5; D unresolved. The CDR3 consists of 14 residues. The germline CDR1 and CDR2 sequences are SGDLS and YYNGEE. Trimming pared 0 bases from V and 4 bases from J, leaving 10 bases between. In DNA form, the CDR3 reads TGTGCCAGCAGCGTAGGATACCAGCTAGAGACCCAGTACTTC. This encodes CASSVGYQLETQYF.

This clonotype was detected ten times or more. The rearrangement uses TRBV27 and TRBJ1-2; D is undetermined. The CDR3 consists of 13 residues. The V gene lost 4 bases and the J gene lost 3 bases, with 9 bases spanning the gap. Germline-derived CDR1 and CDR2 are MNHEY and SMNVEV (reference sequence). CDR3 sequence reads: CASSSAGYYGYTF. CDR3 nucleotides: TGTGCCAGCAGTTCGGCAGGATACTATGGCTACACCTTC.

Ten or more counts support this clonotype. The CDR3: CASSASRETGEQFF. The CDR3 DNA reads TGTGCCAGCAGCGCATCCCGGGAGACGGGTGAGCAGTTCTTC. The chain links TRBV9 to TRBJ2-1, with D possibly being TRBD2 (6 bases). The length of the CDR3 is 14 residues. V was pared by 3 bases and J by 9 bases, with 16 bases between. CDR1 and CDR2 (germline): SGDLS, YYNGEE.

The CDR3 reads CASSLVGYEQYF. The CDR3 DNA sequence: TGTGCCAGCAGCTTAGTGGGGTACGAGCAGTACTTC. J is TRBJ2-7 and V is TRBV7-2; D unclear. V lost 1 base to trimming and J lost 4 bases, with 5 bases between them. The CDR3 has 12 amino acids. CDR1 SGHTA and CDR2 FQGNSA come from the germline V gene.

This clonotype was detected many times. The CDR3 reads CASSSVRDREETQYF. The CDR3 DNA reads TGTGCCAGCAGCTCCGTAAGAGACAGAGAAGAGACCCAGTACTTC. The chain uses TRBV11-2 and TRBJ2-5; D possibly corresponds to TRBD1 (5 bases). From germline, CDR1 is SGHAT and CDR2 FQNNGV. CDR3 length equals 15 residues. The V end was cut by 4 bases, the J end by 3 bases, with 15 bases between.

This clonotype was detected ten times or more. The V gene is TRBV5-1, the J gene TRBJ2-6; D uncertain. The CDR3 loop spans 15 amino acids. Germline CDR1 and CDR2: SGHRS and YFSETQ. The ends were cut back, 5 bases at V and 0 bases at J, with 9 bases in the middle. This chain's CDR3 is CASRNPSSGANVLTF. CDR3 in DNA: TGCGCCAGCAGAAACCCTAGCTCTGGGGCCAACGTCCTGACTTTC. The full variable domain, completed using reference TRBV5-1 and TRBJ2-6, is KAGVTQTPRYLIKTRGQQVTLSCSPISGHRSVSWYQQTPGQGLQFLFEYFSETQRNKGNFPGRFSGRQFSNSRSEMNVSTLELGDSALYLCASRNPSSGANVLTFGAGSRLTVL.

This clonotype was recorded many times. The chain carries TRBV20-1 and TRBJ1-2; D unresolved. The CDR3 consists of 9 residues. V was trimmed by 7 bases and J by 12 bases, leaving 12 bases between them. Germline values: CDR1 DFQATT, CDR2 SNEGSKA (reference sequence). The CDR3 nucleotides are TGCAGTGTCCGAGCGCTAAACACCTTC. It translates to CSVRALNTF.

Remarks on this clonotype: A read error is likely here: a far larger clone is one base away. The CDR3 reads CASSFGRLGGELFF. CDR3 nucleotide sequence: TGTGCCAGCAGTTTTGGGAGGCTTGGCGGGGAGCTGTTTTTT. This chain links TRBV6-9 with TRBJ2-2, with D possibly matching TRBD2 (6 bases). Trimming cost V 4 bases and J 7 bases, with 13 bases left between them. This CDR3 has 14 amino acids. Germline lookup yields CDR1 MNHGY and CDR2 SVAAGI.

The J gene is TRBJ1-5, the V gene TRBV12-3 or TRBV12-4; no reliable D call. Between the trimmed V and J ends, which lost 5 bases and 6 bases, there was a span of 14 bases. There are 14 residues in the CDR3. In nucleotides, the CDR3 is TGTGCCAGCAGTAAAGCAAGTTGGGGTCAGCCCCAGCATTTT. This sequence encodes CASSKASWGQPQHF.

The V call is TRBV7-9, the J call TRBJ2-7, with TRBD1 matching over 8 bases. The CDR3 spans 14 residues. The J segment lost 8 bases and the V segment lost 5 bases, leaving 11 bases of the junction unmatched. Germline V gene sequence: CDR1 SEHNR, CDR2 FQNEAQ (reference sequence). The CDR3 sequence is CASSPGQGLLQQYF. The CDR3 nucleotides read TGTGCCAGCAGCCCCGGACAGGGCCTCCTCCAGCAGTACTTC.

This clonotype was seen repeatedly, ten times or more. The rearrangement uses TRBV2 and TRBJ2-7, with D perhaps matching TRBD1 (6 bases). Trimming took 2 bases from V and 4 from J, leaving 6 bases between them. Germline loops: CDR1 SNHLY, CDR2 FYNNEI. This CDR3 contains 12 residues. DNA for the CDR3: TGTGCCAGCAGTGAAAGGGGGTACGAGCAGTACTTC. Translated: CASSERGYEQYF.

The chain combines TRBV7-2 with TRBJ2-7; D assignment may be TRBD1 or TRBD2 (5 bases each). The CDR3 totals 15 residues. Between the trimmed V and J ends, which lost 1 base and 5 bases, there was a span of 15 bases. Germline assignment: CDR1 SGHTA and CDR2 FQGNSA. The CDR3 region is CASSLGRGRGHEQYF. CDR3 bases: TGTGCCAGCAGCTTAGGCCGTGGACGGGGCCACGAGCAGTACTTC.

The chain couples TRBV20-1 to TRBJ2-7, with D perhaps assigned TRBD1 or TRBD2 (6 bases each). Trimming pared 7 bases from V and 2 bases from J, leaving 24 bases between. Germline V gene data show CDR1 as DFQATT and CDR2 as SNEGSKA (reference sequence). The CDR3 length is 16 residues. Written as DNA, the CDR3 is TGCAGTGTCTGTGGGGGCCGGGGGAGGCCTACCTACGAGCAGTACTTC. Amino acid sequence: CSVCGGRGRPTYEQYF.